This TCR beta chain emerged from a study of cytomegalovirus exposure and HLA in healthy donors. Method: immunoSEQ multiplex PCR; TCRdb's copy keeps in-frame clones and lacks some. This table has roughly 100,000 clones, 88% appearing once. Germline V CDR1 and CDR2: SGHVS, FNYEAQ. V was shortened by 1 base and J by 5 bases, with 14 bases between the two germline ends. There are 15 residues in the CDR3. What was sequenced was PBMCs. The genes are TRBV7-6 and TRBJ2-5; a weak D match, TRBD2 (6 bases). The sequence was collected from a young woman in good health and CMV-seropositive. The CDR3 bases are TGTGCCAGCAGCTTAGATCAGGAGGGCAGTGAGACCCAGTACTTC. This gives the protein CASSLDQEGSETQYF.